This T cell receptor beta chain was observed in a study of CD8 T cells in ankylosing spondylitis. Unmatched junction bases numbered 5, after V lost 0 bases and J lost 2 bases. The CDR3 consists of 18 residues. Germline CDR1 and CDR2: SGHRS and YFSETQ. In its sample, this clonotype was seen many times. Its antigen is as yet unknown. Study results and caveats: Earlier authors reported some of these motif variants in reactive arthritis synovial fluid and blood. Made up of eight or nine highly homologous variants, a TCR beta motif appeared characteristic of ankylosing spondylitis blood. Disease-linked clones reportedly concentrated significantly in matched ankylosing spondylitis synovial fluid.

Making use of molecular barcodes, quantitative 5'-RACE generated TCR beta libraries. A single record per CDR3 protein comes from TCRdb applying MiXCR to the 5' RACE reads. The table lists about 210,000 distinct CDR3 sequences, 7% to 8% of them singletons. The receptor comes from a male donor with ankylosing spondylitis. Specimen: blood, either unsorted or a sorted T cell fraction (not recorded which). The chain links TRBV5-1 to TRBJ2-1, with 13 bases lining up with TRBD2. The CDR3 region is CASSLEPGLAGAYNEQFF. The CDR3 nucleotides are TGCGCCAGCAGCTTGGAACCCGGACTAGCGGGAGCCTACAATGAGCAGTTCTTC.